This T cell receptor beta chain was identified during a study of OX40 agonist ivuxolimab in advanced cancers. About the research overall: Two patients with cutaneous melanoma and one with hepatocellular carcinoma, three in total, showed partial responses. General observations from the study: There was clonal expansion of CD4+ and CD8+ blood T cells by week 6 at 0.1 to 3.0 mg/kg. There were also nonresponders showing low normalized T-cell clonal expansion.

CDR3 size: 11 residues. Per the germline V gene, CDR1 is DFQATT and CDR2 is SNEGSKA (reference sequence). V was clipped by 3 bases and J by 9 bases, with 9 bases between them. Peripheral blood came from all dose cohorts at three timepoints. Concerning this clone itself: Its antigen is undetermined.

Clones were read by immunoSEQ multiplex PCR, and TCRdb kept only the in-frame ones, dropping some. The repertoire has tens of thousands of clones, approximately 79% of them found once; the top ten carry around 1.6%. The chain carries TRBV20-1 and TRBJ2-1; D uncertain. The origin of this receptor is an adult with an advanced solid tumor such as melanoma, head and neck, liver or kidney cancer. The sample was CD4+ or CD8+ T cells sorted from blood, taken in a trial of the OX40 agonist ivuxolimab. CDR3 protein: CSASILSEQFF. Here the CDR3 DNA reads TGCAGTGCTAGCATCCTTTCTGAGCAGTTCTTC.